The next 20 T cell receptor beta chains were all read from a single sample in a study of blood T cell repertoires in COVID-19. Clones were read by immunoSEQ multiplex PCR, and TCRdb kept only the in-frame ones, dropping some. In the table there are around 150,000 clones, 90% to 95% of which are singletons. The specimen sequenced was peripheral blood. Receptor source: a woman aged 50 to 60 with acute or convalescent COVID-19.

CDR3 nucleotide sequence: TGTGCCAGCAGTTCACTACTGGACACCGGGGAGCTGTTTTTT. It translates to CASSSLLDTGELFF. This chain connects TRBV7-9 to TRBJ2-2; no firm D call. The CDR3 has 14 residues. V was clipped by 6 bases and J by 3 bases, with 11 bases between them. Per germline, CDR1 SEHNR and CDR2 FQNEAQ (reference sequence).

The chain carries TRBV12-3 or TRBV12-4 and TRBJ2-7; no clear D. The V and J ends lost 6 bases and 2 bases respectively, with 5 bases between them. The CDR3 loop spans 11 amino acids. As DNA, the CDR3 is TGTGCCAGCAGACTTACCTACGAGCAGTACTTC. This translates into CASRLTYEQYF.

Here the CDR3 DNA reads TGTGCCTGGAGTGTAATGTCCCGGAACACTGAAGCTTTCTTT. As protein: CAWSVMSRNTEAFF. V gene TRBV30 combines with J gene TRBJ1-1, with unresolved D. The CDR3 runs 14 residues. Germline values: CDR1 GTSNPN, CDR2 SVGIG (reference sequence). Trimming took 0 bases from V and 1 from J, leaving 9 bases between them.

The table lists this clone with a few counts. The chain links TRBV19 to TRBJ1-2; 7 bases agree with TRBD1. This CDR3 is 13 amino acids long. CDR1 LNHDA and CDR2 SQIVND come from the germline V gene (reference sequence). Losses at the gene ends were 8 bases for V and 8 bases for J; bases not matched to a gene: 11. CDR3 sequence reads: CASEERGRSGYTF. CDR3 bases: TGTGCCAGTGAGGAAAGGGGGCGTTCCGGCTACACCTTC.

This clone was observed once. The chain couples TRBV10-1 to TRBJ2-7, with 7 bases aligning to TRBD1. The germline V gene encodes CDR1 WNHNN and CDR2 SYGVQD (reference sequence). J lost 5 bases, V lost 5 bases, and 9 bases had no gene match. The CDR3 runs 14 residues. DNA for the CDR3: TGCGCCAGCAGTACGGGACAGTCAGCAGACGAGCAGTACTTC. Translated, it gives CASSTGQSADEQYF.

This clone was seen only once. V usage is TRBV28 and J usage is TRBJ2-7, with TRBD1 identical over 9 bases. The junction had 7 bases not matched to a gene; V was cut back by 4 bases and J by 3 bases. CDR1 is MDHEN and CDR2 is SYDVKM in the germline V gene. CDR3 length: 15 amino acids. CDR3 coding DNA: TGTGCCAGCAGTTCGGGACAGGGTAACGACTACGAGCAGTACTTC. Protein sequence: CASSSGQGNDYEQYF.

This clone was detected only a few times. V usage is TRBV6-6 and J usage is TRBJ1-5; TRBD1 agrees at 7 bases. The germline gives CDR1 MNHNY, CDR2 SVGAGI (reference sequence). V was clipped by 4 bases and J by 3 bases; unmatched bases: 3. The CDR3 is 14 amino acids. CDR3 DNA sequence: TGTGCCAGCAGTTCGGACAGGAACAATCAGCCCCAGCATTTT. Translated, it gives CASSSDRNNQPQHF.

The rearrangement joins TRBV4-2 to TRBJ1-2; TRBD1 matches at 7 bases. Germline lookup yields CDR1 LGHNA and CDR2 YNFKEQ. The length of the CDR3 is 15 residues. After removal of 0 bases from V and 4 bases from J, the junction contained 5 bases not matched to a gene. CDR3 sequence: CASSQEMTGIYGYTF. The DNA for the CDR3 is TGTGCCAGCAGCCAAGAAATGACAGGGATCTATGGCTACACCTTC.

This chain links TRBV4-3 with TRBJ2-3; D ambiguous. CDR1 and CDR2 (germline): LGHNA, YSLEER. The CDR3 is 13 residues long. Trimming took off 1 base at V and 3 bases at J, with 5 bases between the two ends. The CDR3, as DNA: TGCGCCAGCAGCCAAGCCCAAACAGATACGCAGTATTTT. Protein sequence: CASSQAQTDTQYF.

This chain uses TRBV3-1 (or the pseudogene TRBV3-2) with TRBJ2-7; possibly TRBD2 for D (6 bases). The germline gives CDR1 LGHDT, CDR2 YNNKEL (reference sequence). Trimming removed 1 base at V and 5 bases at J, with 12 bases between. The CDR3 runs 14 residues. CDR3 coding DNA: TGTGCCAGCAGCCAAGTGGGGGGTGCGCACGAGCAGTACTTC. It translates to CASSQVGGAHEQYF.

The gene calls are TRBV6-2 or TRBV6-3 and TRBJ1-1; D not certain. From germline, CDR1 is MNHEY and CDR2 SVGEGT. The CDR3 runs to 13 residues. Trimming shortened V by 6 bases and J by 5 bases, and 13 bases separated the two germline ends. This chain's CDR3 is CASSPGRATEAFF. CDR3 nucleotide sequence: TGTGCCAGCAGCCCCGGGCGGGCAACTGAAGCTTTCTTT.

The rearrangement uses TRBV29-1 and TRBJ1-2; D is ambiguous. V was shortened by 8 bases and J by 4 bases, with 14 bases between the two germline ends. CDR1 and CDR2 from the germline V gene are SQVTM and ANQGSEA. There are 12 residues in the CDR3. CDR3 sequence reads: CSTDSGAYGYTF. DNA of the CDR3: TGCAGCACCGACTCCGGTGCCTATGGCTACACCTTC.

The gene calls are TRBV5-1 and TRBJ2-7, with D possibly being TRBD1 (6 bases). Looked up from germline, CDR1 is SGHRS and CDR2 is YFSETQ. CDR3 size: 15 residues. The V gene lost 0 bases and the J gene lost 5 bases, with 15 bases spanning the gap. CDR3 bases: TGCGCCAGCAGCTTGGAAAACAGGGTCGGTAACGAGCAGTACTTC. Amino acid sequence: CASSLENRVGNEQYF.

The chain joins TRBV24-1 to TRBJ1-5, with D uncertain. The CDR3 sequence is 9 residues long. Between the trimmed V and J ends, which lost 12 bases and 9 bases, there was a span of 8 bases. CDR1 and CDR2 from the germline V gene are KGHDR and SFDVKD. The CDR3 here is CAVGRPQHF. DNA for the CDR3: TGTGCCGTCGGTAGGCCCCAGCATTTT.

V usage is TRBV6-5 and J usage is TRBJ1-5; possible D gene TRBD1, 5 bases. Trimming removed 6 bases at V and 7 bases at J, with 19 bases between. CDR1 and CDR2 from the germline V gene are MNHEY and SVGAGI. The length of the CDR3 is 15 residues. CDR3 coding DNA: TGTGCCAGCAGCCGAAAGGCTATGGGGCACCAGCCCCAGCATTTT. It codes for CASSRKAMGHQPQHF.

The chain combines TRBV18 with TRBJ1-1; D is unresolved. The CDR3 spans 12 residues. Germline V lookup: CDR1 KGHSH, CDR2 LQKENI. The V end lost 5 bases, the J end lost 1 base, and 5 bases lay between the germline ends. The DNA of the CDR3 is TGTGCCAGCTCAACGGGGAACACTGAAGCTTTCTTT. Translated: CASSTGNTEAFF.

This clone was seen a few times. This rearrangement joins TRBV6-5 to TRBJ1-2; a possible D gene is TRBD1 (5 bases). Trimming took 0 bases from V and 6 from J, leaving 8 bases between them. This CDR3 is 13 amino acids long. Per the germline V gene, CDR1 is MNHEY and CDR2 is SVGAGI. Here the CDR3 DNA reads TGTGCCAGCAGTTACTCAGGGGTTGATGGCTACACCTTC. Encoded protein: CASSYSGVDGYTF.

V is TRBV28 and J is TRBJ2-7; D is possibly TRBD2 (6 bases). This CDR3 has 16 residues. V lost 2 bases and J lost 4, with 18 bases in between. Looked up from germline, CDR1 is MDHEN and CDR2 is SYDVKM. For the CDR3, the DNA is TGTGCCAGCAGTTTAACCGGGACTGGCGCTGAATACGAGCAGTACTTC. Its protein is CASSLTGTGAEYEQYF.

The chain links TRBV11-2 to TRBJ2-1; D not certain. Trimming cost V 1 base and J 10 bases, with 14 bases left between them. Germline CDR1 is SGHAT and CDR2 is FQNNGV. The CDR3 extends over 14 amino acids. The CDR3 coding sequence is TGTGCCAGCAGCTTAGGTGGTGCGCCCAAAGAGCAGTTCTTC. This sequence encodes CASSLGGAPKEQFF.

This chain joins TRBV6-5 and TRBJ2-1; 9 nucleotides agree with TRBD1. Losses at the gene ends were 6 bases for V and 12 bases for J; bases not matched to a gene: 6. Germline loops: CDR1 MNHEY, CDR2 SVGAGI. This CDR3 is built from 12 residues. This CDR3 is CASRRQGGPQFF. The CDR3 DNA follows: TGTGCCAGCAGAAGACAGGGGGGGCCGCAGTTCTTC.